This TCR beta chain emerged from a study of Graves' ophthalmopathy and Graves' hyperthyroidism. Study information: Sampling took place at initial diagnosis, with peripheral blood obtained before any treatment.

Study results and caveats: Blood samples also showed most expanded thyroid clonotypes exceeding 0.001 frequency. Ophthalmopathy could be told apart from stable hyperthyroidism by a 13-signature model (about 89% sensitivity, approximately 76% specificity).

The diagnosis combined clinical symptoms, thyroxine, TRAb, thyroid ultrasound and orbital computed tomography scans. Amplification targeted the TCR beta CDR3 regions, with RNA transcripts as the source material. Scientists carried out first-round RT-PCR using HTBI primers and then a second-round multiplex PCR. Each CDR3 protein gets one entry after TCRdb re-called the multiplex PCR reads with MiXCR. In the table there are 360,000 or so distinct CDR3 sequences, around 18% of which are singletons. Trimming cost V 5 bases and J 2 bases; bases outside gene matches: 9. Looked up from germline, CDR1 is MNHEY and CDR2 is SVGEGT. This CDR3 has 15 residues. In this sample, this clonotype turned up many times. Its matching antigen is unknown.

The clonotype originates from a woman aged 18-30 years with Graves' ophthalmopathy. J is TRBJ2-7 and V is TRBV6-2 or TRBV6-3; 7 bases align to TRBD1. The sample comprised peripheral blood. Here the CDR3 reads CASSPLTGETYEQYF. The CDR3 DNA reads TGTGCCAGCAGTCCTTTAACAGGGGAGACCTACGAGCAGTACTTC.